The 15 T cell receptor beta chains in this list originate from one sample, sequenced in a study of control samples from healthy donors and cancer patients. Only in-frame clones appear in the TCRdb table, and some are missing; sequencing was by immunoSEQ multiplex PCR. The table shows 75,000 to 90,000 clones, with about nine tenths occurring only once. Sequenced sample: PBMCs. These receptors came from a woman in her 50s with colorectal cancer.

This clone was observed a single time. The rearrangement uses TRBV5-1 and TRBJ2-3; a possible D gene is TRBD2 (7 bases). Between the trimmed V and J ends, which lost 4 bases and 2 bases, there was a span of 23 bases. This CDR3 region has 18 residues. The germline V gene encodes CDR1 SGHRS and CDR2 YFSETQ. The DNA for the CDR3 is TGCGCCAGCAGCCCGTTTGCCGCGTCGGGGGGCCTCACAGATACGCAGTATTTT. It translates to CASSPFAASGGLTDTQYF.

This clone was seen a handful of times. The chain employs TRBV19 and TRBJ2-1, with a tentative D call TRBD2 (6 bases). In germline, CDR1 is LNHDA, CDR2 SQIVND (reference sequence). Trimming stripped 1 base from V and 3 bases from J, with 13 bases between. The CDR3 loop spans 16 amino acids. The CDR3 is CASSIGSGEIYNEQFF. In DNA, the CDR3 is TGTGCCAGTAGTATAGGATCGGGGGAAATCTACAATGAGCAGTTCTTC.

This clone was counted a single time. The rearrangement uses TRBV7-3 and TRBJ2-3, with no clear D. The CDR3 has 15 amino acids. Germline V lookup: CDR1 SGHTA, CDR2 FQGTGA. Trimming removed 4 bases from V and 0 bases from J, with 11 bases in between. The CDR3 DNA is TGTGCCAGCAGCTCCAAAGGAGTTAGCACAGATACGCAGTATTTT. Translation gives CASSSKGVSTDTQYF.

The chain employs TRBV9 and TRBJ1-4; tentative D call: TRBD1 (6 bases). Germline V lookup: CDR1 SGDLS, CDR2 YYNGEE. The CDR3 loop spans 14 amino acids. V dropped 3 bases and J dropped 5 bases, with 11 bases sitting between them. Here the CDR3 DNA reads TGTGCCAGCAGCGCAGGACAGCCCAATGAAAAACTGTTTTTT. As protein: CASSAGQPNEKLFF.

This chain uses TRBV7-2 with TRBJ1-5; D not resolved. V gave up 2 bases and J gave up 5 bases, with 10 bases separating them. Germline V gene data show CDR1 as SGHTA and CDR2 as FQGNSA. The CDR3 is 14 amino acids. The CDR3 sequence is CASSLLAWDQPQHF. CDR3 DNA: TGTGCCAGCAGCTTATTAGCGTGGGATCAGCCCCAGCATTTT.

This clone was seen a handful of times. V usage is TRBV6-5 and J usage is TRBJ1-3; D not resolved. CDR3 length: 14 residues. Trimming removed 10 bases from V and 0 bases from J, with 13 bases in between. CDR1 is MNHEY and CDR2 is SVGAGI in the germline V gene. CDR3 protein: CATAPGSSGNTIYF. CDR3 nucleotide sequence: TGTGCCACCGCCCCGGGGAGCTCTGGAAACACCATATATTTT.

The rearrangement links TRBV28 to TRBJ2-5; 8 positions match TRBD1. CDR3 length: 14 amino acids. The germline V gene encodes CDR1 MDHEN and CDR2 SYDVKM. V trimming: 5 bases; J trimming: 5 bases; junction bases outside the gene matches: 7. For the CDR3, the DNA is TGTGCCAGCAGTCCGACAGGGGTGCGGGAGACCCAGTACTTC. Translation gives CASSPTGVRETQYF. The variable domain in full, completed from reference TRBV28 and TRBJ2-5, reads DVKVTQSSRYLVKRTGEKVFLECVQDMDHENMFWYRQDPGLGLRLIYFSYDVKMKEKGDIPEGYSVSREKKERFSLILESASTNQTSMYLCASSPTGVRETQYFGPGTRLLVL.

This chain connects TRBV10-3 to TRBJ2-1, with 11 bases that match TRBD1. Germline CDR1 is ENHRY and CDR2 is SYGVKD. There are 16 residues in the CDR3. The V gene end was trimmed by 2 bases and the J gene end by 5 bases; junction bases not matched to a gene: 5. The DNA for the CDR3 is TGTGCCATCAGTGAGGCGGGGGACAGGGGGGACAATGAGCAGTTCTTC. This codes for CAISEAGDRGDNEQFF.

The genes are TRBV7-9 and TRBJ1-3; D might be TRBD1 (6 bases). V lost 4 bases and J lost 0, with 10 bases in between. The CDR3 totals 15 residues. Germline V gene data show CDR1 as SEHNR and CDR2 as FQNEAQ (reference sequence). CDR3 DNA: TGTGCCAGCAGCTCCGGACAGTTCTCTGGAAACACCATATATTTT. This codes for CASSSGQFSGNTIYF.

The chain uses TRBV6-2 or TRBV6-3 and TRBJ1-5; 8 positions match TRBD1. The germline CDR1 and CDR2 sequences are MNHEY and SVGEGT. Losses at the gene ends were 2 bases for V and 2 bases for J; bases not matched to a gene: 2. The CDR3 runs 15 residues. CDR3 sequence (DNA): TGTGCCAGCAGTTACCTGACAGGGGGCAATCAGCCCCAGCATTTT. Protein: CASSYLTGGNQPQHF.

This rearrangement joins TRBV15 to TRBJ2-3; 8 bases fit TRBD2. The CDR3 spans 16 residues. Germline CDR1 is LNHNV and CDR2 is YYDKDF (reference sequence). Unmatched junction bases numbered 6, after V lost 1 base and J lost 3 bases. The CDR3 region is CATSRGGSGATDTQYF. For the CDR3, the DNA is TGTGCCACCAGCAGAGGGGGTAGCGGGGCGACAGATACGCAGTATTTT. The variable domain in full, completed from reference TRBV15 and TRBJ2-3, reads DAMVIQNPRYQVTQFGKPVTLSCSQTLNHNVMYWYQQKSSQAPKLLFHYYDKDFNNEADTPDNFQSRRPNTSFCFLDIRSPGLGDTAMYLCATSRGGSGATDTQYFGPGTRLTVL.

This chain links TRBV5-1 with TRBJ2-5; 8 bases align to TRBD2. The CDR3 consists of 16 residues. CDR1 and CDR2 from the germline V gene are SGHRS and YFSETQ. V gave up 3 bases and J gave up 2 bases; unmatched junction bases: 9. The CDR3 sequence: CASSSGLVMGQETQYF. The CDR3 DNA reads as TGCGCCAGCAGCTCGGGACTAGTTATGGGACAAGAGACCCAGTACTTC.

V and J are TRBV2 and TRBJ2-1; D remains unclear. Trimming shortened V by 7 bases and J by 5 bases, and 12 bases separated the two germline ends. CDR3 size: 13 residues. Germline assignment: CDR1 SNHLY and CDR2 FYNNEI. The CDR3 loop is CASKSDANNEQFF. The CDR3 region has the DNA TGTGCCAGCAAGAGTGACGCGAACAATGAGCAGTTCTTC.

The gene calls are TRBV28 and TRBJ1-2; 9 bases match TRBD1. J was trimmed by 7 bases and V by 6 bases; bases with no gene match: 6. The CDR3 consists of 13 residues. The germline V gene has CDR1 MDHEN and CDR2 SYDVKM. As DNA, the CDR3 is TGTGCCAGCAGGCGGACAGGGGCGGGTGGCTACACCTTC. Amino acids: CASRRTGAGGYTF.

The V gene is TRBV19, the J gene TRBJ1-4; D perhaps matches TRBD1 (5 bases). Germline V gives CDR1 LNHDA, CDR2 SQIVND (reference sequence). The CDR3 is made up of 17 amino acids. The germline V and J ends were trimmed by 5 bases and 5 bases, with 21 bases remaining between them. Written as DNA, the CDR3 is TGTGCCAGTAGTTACCGGGACCTTCTTGGGTGGAATGAAAAACTGTTTTTT. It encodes CASSYRDLLGWNEKLFF.